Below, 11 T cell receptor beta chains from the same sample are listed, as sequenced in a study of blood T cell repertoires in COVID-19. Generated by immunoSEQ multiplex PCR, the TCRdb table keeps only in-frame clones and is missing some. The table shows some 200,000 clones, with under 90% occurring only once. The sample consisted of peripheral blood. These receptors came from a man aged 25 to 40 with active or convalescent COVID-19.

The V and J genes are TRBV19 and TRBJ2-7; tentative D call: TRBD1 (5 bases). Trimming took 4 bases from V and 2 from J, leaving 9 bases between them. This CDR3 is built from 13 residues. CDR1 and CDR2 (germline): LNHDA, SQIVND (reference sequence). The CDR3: CASSTDIPYEQYF. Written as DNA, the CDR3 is TGTGCCAGTAGTACGGACATACCCTACGAGCAGTACTTC.

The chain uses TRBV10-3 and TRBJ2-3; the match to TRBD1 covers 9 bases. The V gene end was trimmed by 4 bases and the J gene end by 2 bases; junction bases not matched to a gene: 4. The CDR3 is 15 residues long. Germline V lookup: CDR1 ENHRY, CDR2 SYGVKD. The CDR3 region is CAISGGDRVTDTQYF. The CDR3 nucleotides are TGTGCCATCAGTGGTGGGGACAGGGTCACAGATACGCAGTATTTT.

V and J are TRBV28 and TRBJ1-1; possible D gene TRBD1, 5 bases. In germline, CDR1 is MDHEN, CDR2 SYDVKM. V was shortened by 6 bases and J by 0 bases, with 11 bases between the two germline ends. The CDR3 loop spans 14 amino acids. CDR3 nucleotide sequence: TGTGCCAGCAGCCGACAGAGGATGAACACTGAAGCTTTCTTT. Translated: CASSRQRMNTEAFF.

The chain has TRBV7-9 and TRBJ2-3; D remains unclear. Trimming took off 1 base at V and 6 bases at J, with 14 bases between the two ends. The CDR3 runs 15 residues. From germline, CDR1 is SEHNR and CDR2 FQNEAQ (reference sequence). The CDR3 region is CASSLGASRTDTQYF. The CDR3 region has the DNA TGTGCCAGCAGCTTAGGTGCTAGTCGTACGGATACGCAGTATTTT.

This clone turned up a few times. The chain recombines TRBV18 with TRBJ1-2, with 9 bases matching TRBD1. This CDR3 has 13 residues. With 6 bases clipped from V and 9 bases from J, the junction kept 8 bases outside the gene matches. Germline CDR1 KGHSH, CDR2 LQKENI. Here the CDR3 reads CASSLRDRERYTF. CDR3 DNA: TGTGCCAGCTCGCTCCGGGACAGGGAACGCTACACCTTC.

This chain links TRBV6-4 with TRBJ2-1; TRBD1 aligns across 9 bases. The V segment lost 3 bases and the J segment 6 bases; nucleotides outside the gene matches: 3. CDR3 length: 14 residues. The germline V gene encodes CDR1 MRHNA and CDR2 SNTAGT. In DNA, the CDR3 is TGTGCCAGCAGTGATGGGACAGGGAGCAATGAGCAGTTCTTC. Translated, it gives CASSDGTGSNEQFF.

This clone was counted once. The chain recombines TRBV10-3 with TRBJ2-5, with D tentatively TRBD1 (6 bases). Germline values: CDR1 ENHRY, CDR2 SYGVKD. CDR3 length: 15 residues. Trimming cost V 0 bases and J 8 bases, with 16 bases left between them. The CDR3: CAISESKGVSGTQYF. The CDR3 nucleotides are TGTGCCATCAGTGAGTCGAAGGGGGTTTCAGGAACCCAGTACTTC.

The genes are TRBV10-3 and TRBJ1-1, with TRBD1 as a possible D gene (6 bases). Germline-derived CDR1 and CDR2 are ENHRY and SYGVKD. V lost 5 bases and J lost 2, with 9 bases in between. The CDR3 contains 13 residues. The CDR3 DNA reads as TGTGCCATCAGTAACAGGGATAACACTGAAGCTTTCTTT. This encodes CAISNRDNTEAFF.

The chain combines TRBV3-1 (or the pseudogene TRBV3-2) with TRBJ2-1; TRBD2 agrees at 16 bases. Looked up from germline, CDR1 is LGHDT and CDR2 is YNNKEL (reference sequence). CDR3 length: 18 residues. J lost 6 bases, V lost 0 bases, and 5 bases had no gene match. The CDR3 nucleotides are TGTGCCAGCAGCCAAGAGGGACTAGCGGGGGGGGGTTCCAATGAGCAGTTCTTC. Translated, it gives CASSQEGLAGGGSNEQFF.

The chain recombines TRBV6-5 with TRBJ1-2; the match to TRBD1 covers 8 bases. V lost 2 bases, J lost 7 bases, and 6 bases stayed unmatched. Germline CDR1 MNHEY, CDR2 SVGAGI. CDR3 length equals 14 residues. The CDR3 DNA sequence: TGTGCCAGCAGTTACGGCCAGGGGGCTAGTGGCTACACCTTC. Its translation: CASSYGQGASGYTF.

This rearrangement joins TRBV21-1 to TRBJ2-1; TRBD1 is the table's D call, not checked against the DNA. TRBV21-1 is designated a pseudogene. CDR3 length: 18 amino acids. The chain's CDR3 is CASSKARTGPCCYNEQFF. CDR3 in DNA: TGTGCCAGCAGCAAAGCCCGAACAGGGCCGTGTTGTTACAATGAGCAGTTCTTC.